This entry describes one T cell receptor (beta chain). Its antigen is as yet unknown. RNA amounts of about 0.5 to 1 ug underwent reverse transcription with random hexamers. TCRdb analysed the immunoSEQ multiplex PCR reads with MiXCR anew, one entry per CDR3 protein. The repertoire holds about 160,000 distinct CDR3 sequences, approximately 93% seen once, with over 0.09% in the top ten. The data originate from a study of CD8 T cells in Susac syndrome. Whole-study results and caveats: Regarding the TCR sequencing and HLA analysis, the study admitted that a relatively small number of individuals were involved.

V was trimmed by 1 base and J by 4 bases, leaving 23 bases between them. Germline V gives CDR1 MDHEN, CDR2 SYDVKM. The CDR3 is 18 residues long. CD8+ and CD4+ blood T cells underwent TCR beta sequencing. The multiple sclerosis control group comprised treatment-naive patients with stable or active relapsing-remitting disease. The sequence was collected from a human donor with multiple sclerosis. The chain recombines TRBV28 with TRBJ2-7; D is undetermined. Sequences were obtained from CD4+ T cells from PBMCs. The CDR3, as DNA: TGTGCCAGCAGTTTATATAGGCCCAGAGGAGAGAAAGGGTACGAGCAGTACTTC. This sequence encodes CASSLYRPRGEKGYEQYF.